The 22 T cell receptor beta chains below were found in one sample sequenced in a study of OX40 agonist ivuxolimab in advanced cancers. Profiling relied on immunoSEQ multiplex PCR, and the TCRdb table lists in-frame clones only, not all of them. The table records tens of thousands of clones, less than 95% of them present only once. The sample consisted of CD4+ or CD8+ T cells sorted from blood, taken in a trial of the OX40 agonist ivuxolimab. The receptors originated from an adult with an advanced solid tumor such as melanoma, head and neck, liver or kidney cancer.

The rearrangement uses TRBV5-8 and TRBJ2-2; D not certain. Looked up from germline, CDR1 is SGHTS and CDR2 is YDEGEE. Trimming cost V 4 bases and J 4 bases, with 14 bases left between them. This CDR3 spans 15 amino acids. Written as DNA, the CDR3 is TGTGCCAGCAGCCTCGAGACCAGCCGCACCGGGGAGCTGTTTTTT. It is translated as CASSLETSRTGELFF.

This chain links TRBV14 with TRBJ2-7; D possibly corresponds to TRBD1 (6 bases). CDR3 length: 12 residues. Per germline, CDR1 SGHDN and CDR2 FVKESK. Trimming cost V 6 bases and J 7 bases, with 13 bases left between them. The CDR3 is CASRLTGGEQYF. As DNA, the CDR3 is TGTGCCAGCAGACTGACAGGTGGTGAGCAGTACTTC.

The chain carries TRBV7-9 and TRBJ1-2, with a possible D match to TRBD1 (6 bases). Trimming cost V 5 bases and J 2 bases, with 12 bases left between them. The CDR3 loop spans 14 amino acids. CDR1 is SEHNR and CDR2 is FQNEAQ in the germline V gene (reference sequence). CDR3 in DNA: TGTGCCAGCAGCCCATGGGGGCAGAACTATGGCTACACCTTC. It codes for CASSPWGQNYGYTF. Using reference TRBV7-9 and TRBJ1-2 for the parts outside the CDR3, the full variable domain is DTGVSQNPRHKITKRGQNVTFRCDPISEHNRLYWYRQTLGQGPEFLTYFQNEAQLEKSRLLSDRFSAERPKGSFSTLEIQRTEQGDSAMYLCASSPWGQNYGYTFGSGTRLTVV.

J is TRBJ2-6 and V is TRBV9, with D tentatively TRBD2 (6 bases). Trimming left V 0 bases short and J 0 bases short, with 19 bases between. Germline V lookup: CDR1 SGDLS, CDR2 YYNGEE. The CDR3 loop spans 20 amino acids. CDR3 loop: CASSVDPGRQSSSGANVLTF. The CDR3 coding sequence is TGTGCCAGCAGCGTAGATCCGGGGAGGCAGTCAAGCTCTGGGGCCAACGTCCTGACTTTC.

CDR3 amino acids: CAISPGQGYEQYF. DNA of the CDR3: TGTGCCATCAGTCCGGGACAGGGCTACGAGCAGTACTTC. This chain links TRBV10-3 with TRBJ2-7, with 9 bases identical to TRBD1. The trim removed 5 bases at V and 3 bases at J, leaving 2 bases unmatched. The germline CDR1 and CDR2 sequences are ENHRY and SYGVKD. The CDR3 has 13 amino acids.

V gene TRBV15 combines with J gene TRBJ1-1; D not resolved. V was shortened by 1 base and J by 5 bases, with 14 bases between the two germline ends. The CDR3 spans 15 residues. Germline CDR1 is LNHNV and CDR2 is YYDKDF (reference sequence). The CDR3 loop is CATSRVVWGGTEAFF. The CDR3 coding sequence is TGTGCCACCAGCAGAGTGGTGTGGGGAGGGACTGAAGCTTTCTTT.

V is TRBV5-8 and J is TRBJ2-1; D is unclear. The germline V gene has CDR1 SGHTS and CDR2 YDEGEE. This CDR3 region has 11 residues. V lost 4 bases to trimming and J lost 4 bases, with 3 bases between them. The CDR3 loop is CASSLYNEQFF. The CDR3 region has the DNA TGTGCCAGCAGCCTATACAATGAGCAGTTCTTC.

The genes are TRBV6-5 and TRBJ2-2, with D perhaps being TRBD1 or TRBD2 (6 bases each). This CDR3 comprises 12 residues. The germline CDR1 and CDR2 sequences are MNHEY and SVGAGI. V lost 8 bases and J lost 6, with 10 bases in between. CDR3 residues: CASHGGSGELFF. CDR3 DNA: TGTGCCAGCCACGGGGGCTCCGGGGAGCTGTTTTTT.

As DNA, the CDR3 is TGTGCCAGCAGCTCGGGACTATTGGACGAGCAGTTCTTC. This codes for CASSSGLLDEQFF. The V and J genes are TRBV7-9 and TRBJ2-1, with TRBD2 matching 7 bases. This CDR3 is built from 13 residues. Trimming at V came to 4 bases and at J to 10 bases, leaving 7 bases not matched to a gene. CDR1 and CDR2 (germline): SEHNR, FQNEAQ (reference sequence). The full variable domain, its missing parts supplied by reference TRBV7-9 and TRBJ2-1, is DTGVSQNPRHKITKRGQNVTFRCDPISEHNRLYWYRQTLGQGPEFLTYFQNEAQLEKSRLLSDRFSAERPKGSFSTLEIQRTEQGDSAMYLCASSSGLLDEQFFGPGTRLTVL.

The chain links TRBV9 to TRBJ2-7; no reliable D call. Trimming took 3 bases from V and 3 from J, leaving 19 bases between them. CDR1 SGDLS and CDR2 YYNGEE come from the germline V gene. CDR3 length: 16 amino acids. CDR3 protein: CASSAGSPNLVYEQYF. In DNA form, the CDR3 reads TGTGCCAGCAGCGCTGGGTCGCCAAATCTTGTCTACGAGCAGTACTTC.

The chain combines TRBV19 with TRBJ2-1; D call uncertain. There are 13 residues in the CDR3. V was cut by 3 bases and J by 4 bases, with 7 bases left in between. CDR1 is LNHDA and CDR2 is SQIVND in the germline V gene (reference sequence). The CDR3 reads CASSIAVYNEQFF. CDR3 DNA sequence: TGTGCCAGTAGTATTGCGGTTTACAATGAGCAGTTCTTC.

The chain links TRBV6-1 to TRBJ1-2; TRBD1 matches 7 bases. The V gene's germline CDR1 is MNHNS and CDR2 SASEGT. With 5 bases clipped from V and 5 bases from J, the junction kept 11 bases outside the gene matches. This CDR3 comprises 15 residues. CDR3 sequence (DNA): TGTGCCAGCAGTCCCCTCGGAGGGGGCAATTATGGCTACACCTTC. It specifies CASSPLGGGNYGYTF.

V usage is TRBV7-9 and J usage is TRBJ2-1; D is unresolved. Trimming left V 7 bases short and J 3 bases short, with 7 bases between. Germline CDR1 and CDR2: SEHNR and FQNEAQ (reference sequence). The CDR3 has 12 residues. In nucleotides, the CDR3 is TGTGCCAGCACCCGAGTCTACAATGAGCAGTTCTTC. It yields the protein CASTRVYNEQFF.

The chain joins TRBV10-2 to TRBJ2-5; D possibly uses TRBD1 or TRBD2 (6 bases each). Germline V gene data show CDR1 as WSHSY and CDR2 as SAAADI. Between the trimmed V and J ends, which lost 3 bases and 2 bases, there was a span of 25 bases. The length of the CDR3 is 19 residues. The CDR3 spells CASSDPGAVIIGRQETQYF. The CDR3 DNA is TGCGCCAGCAGTGACCCGGGGGCAGTGATAATTGGTAGGCAAGAGACCCAGTACTTC.

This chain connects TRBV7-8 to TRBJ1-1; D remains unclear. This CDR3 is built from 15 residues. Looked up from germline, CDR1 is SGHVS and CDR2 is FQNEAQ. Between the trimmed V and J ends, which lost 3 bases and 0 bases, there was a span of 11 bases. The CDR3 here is CASSFISIMNTEAFF. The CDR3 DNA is TGTGCCAGCAGCTTCATATCTATCATGAACACTGAAGCTTTCTTT.

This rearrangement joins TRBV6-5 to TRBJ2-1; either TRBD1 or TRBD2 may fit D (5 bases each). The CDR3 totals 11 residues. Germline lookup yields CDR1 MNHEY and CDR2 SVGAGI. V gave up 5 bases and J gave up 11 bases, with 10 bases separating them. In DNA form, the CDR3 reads TGTGCCAGCAGTCCCGGGACGCAGCAGTTCTTC. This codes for CASSPGTQQFF.

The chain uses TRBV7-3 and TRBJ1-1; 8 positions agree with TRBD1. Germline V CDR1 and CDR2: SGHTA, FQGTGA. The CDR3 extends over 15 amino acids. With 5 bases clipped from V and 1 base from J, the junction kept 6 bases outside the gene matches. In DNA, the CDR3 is TGTGCCAGCAGCAGGTCCAGGGGGCCGAACACTGAAGCTTTCTTT. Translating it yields CASSRSRGPNTEAFF.

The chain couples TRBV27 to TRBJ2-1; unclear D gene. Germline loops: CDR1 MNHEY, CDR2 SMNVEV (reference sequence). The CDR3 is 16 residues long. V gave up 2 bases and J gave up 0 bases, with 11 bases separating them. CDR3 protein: CASSLAHLSSYNEQFF. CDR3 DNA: TGTGCCAGCAGTTTAGCCCATCTGAGCTCCTACAATGAGCAGTTCTTC.

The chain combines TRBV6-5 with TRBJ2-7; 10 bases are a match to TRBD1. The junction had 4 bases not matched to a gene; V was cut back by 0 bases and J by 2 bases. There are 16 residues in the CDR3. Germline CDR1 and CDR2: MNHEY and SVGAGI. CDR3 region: CASSYSAGTGAYEQYF. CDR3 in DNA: TGTGCCAGCAGTTACTCGGCGGGGACAGGGGCCTACGAGCAGTACTTC.

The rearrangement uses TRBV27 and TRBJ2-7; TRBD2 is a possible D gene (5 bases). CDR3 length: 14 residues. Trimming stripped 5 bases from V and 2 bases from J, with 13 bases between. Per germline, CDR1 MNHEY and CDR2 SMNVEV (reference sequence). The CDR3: CASSPLRGAYEQYF. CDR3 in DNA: TGTGCCAGCAGTCCACTTCGGGGAGCCTACGAGCAGTACTTC.

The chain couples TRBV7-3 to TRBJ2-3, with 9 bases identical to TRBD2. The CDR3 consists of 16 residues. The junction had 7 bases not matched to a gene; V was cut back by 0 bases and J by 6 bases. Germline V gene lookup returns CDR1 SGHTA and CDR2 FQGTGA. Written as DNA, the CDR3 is TGTGCCAGCAGCTTAACGGCGGGAGGGCCGGGGGATACGCAGTATTTT. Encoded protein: CASSLTAGGPGDTQYF.

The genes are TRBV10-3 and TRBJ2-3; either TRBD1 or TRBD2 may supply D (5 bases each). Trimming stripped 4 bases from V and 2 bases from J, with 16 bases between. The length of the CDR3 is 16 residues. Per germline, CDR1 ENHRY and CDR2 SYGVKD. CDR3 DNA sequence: TGTGCCATCAGTGCCACCGGGACCTTAAACACAGATACGCAGTATTTT. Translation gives CAISATGTLNTDTQYF.